This note documents a single T cell receptor (beta chain) sequence. The antigen is undetermined. These data originate in a study of T cell responses to AZD1222 COVID-19 vaccine. Study-wide results and caveats: Just a handful of AZD1222 recipients were seropositive at baseline. Most donors were white British and more were female, and clonal diversity was possibly underestimated.

Looked up from germline, CDR1 is SGHAT and CDR2 is FQDESV (reference sequence). This CDR3 contains 12 residues. V was cut by 6 bases and J by 9 bases, with 14 bases left in between. Repertoires were generated with immunoSEQ multiplex PCR, while TCRdb's copy carries only in-frame clones and drops some. Among nearly 90,000 clones listed, about 90% were seen once. The source was peripheral blood, collected on day 0 of MenACWY control vaccination. The chain links TRBV11-1 to TRBJ1-1; D is undetermined. The sequence derives from an adult in good health. CDR3 amino acids: CASSPQEEKAFF. The CDR3 nucleotides are TGTGCCAGCAGTCCTCAAGAGGAGAAAGCTTTCTTT.